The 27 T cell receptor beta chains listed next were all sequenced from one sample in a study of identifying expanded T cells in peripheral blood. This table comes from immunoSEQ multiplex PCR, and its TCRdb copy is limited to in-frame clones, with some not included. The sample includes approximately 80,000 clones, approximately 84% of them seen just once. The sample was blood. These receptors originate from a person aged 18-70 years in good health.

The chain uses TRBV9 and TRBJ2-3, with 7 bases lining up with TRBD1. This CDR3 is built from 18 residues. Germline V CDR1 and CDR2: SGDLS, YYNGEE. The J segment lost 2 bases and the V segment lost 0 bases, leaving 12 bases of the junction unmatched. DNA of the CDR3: TGTGCCAGCAGCGTAGAGGGGATGACAGGGAGCCCCACAGATACGCAGTATTTT. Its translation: CASSVEGMTGSPTDTQYF.

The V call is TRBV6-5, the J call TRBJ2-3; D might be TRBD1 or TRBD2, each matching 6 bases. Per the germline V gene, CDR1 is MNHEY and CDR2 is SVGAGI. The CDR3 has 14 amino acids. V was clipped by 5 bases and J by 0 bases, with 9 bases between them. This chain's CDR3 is CASSTGTSTDTQYF. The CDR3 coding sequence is TGTGCCAGCAGTACAGGGACTAGCACAGATACGCAGTATTTT.

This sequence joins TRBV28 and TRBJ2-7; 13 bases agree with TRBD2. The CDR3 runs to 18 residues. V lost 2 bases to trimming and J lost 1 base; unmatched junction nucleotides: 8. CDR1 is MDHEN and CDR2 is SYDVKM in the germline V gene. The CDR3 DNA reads TGTGCCAGCAGTTTAGAACTAGCGGGAGGGCCGCAGTCCTACGAGCAGTACTTC. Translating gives CASSLELAGGPQSYEQYF. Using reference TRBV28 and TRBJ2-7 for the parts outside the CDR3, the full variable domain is DVKVTQSSRYLVKRTGEKVFLECVQDMDHENMFWYRQDPGLGLRLIYFSYDVKMKEKGDIPEGYSVSREKKERFSLILESASTNQTSMYLCASSLELAGGPQSYEQYFGPGTRLTVT.

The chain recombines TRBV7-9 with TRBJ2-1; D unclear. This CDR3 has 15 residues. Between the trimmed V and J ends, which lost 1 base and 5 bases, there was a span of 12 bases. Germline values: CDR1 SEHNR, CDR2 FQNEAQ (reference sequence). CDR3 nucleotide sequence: TGTGCCAGCAGCTTAGGAGGCGGACCCAACAATGAGCAGTTCTTC. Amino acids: CASSLGGGPNNEQFF.

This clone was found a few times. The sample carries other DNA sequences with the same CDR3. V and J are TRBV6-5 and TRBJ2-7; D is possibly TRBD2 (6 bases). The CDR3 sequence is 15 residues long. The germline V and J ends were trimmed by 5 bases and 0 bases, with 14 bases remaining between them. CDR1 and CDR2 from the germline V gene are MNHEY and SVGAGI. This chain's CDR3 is CASSRDSGTSYEQYF. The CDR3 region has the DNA TGTGCCAGCAGTCGTGATAGCGGTACCTCCTACGAGCAGTACTTC.

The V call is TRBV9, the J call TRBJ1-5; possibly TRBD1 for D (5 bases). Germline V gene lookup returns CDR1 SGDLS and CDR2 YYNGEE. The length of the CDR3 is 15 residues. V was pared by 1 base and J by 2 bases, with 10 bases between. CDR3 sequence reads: CASSVWGDGNQPQHF. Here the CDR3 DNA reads TGTGCCAGCAGCGTATGGGGGGACGGCAATCAGCCCCAGCATTTT. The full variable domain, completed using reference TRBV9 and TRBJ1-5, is DSGVTQTPKHLITATGQRVTLRCSPRSGDLSVYWYQQSLDQGLQFLIQYYNGEERAKGNILERFSAQQFPDLHSELNLSSLELGDSALYFCASSVWGDGNQPQHFGDGTRLSIL.

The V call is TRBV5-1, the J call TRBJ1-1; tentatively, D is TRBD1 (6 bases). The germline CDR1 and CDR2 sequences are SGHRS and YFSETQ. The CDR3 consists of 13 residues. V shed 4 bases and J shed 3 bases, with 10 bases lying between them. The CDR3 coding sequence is TGCGCCAGCAGCATACCAGGGGACACTGAAGCTTTCTTT. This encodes CASSIPGDTEAFF.

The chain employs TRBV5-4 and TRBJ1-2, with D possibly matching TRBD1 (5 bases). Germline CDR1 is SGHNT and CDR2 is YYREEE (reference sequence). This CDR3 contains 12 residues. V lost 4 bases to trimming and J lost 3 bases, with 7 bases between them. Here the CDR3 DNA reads TGTGCCAGCAGCCAGACAGACTATGGCTACACCTTC. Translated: CASSQTDYGYTF.

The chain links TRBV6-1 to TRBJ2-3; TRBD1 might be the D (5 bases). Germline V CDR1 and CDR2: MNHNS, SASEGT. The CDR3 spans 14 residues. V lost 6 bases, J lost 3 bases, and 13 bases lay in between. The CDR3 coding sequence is TGTGCCAGCAGGGACGACAGTGGGACAGATACGCAGTATTTT. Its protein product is CASRDDSGTDTQYF.

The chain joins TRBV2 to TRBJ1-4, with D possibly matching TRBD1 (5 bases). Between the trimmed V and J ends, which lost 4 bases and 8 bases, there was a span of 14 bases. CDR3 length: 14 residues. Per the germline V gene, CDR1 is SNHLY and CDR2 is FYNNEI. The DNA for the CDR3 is TGTGCCAGCAGTGTTGGGGGAACGAGGGAAAAACTGTTTTTT. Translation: CASSVGGTREKLFF.

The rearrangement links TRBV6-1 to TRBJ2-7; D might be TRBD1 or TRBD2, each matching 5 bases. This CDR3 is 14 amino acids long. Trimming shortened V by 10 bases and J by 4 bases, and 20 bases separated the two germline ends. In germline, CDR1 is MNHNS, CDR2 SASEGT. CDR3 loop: CATGAPRTPYEQYF. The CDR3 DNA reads TGTGCCACCGGGGCCCCCCGTACTCCTTACGAGCAGTACTTC.

CDR3 coding DNA: TGTGCCAGCAGCACAGACTCCAACACCGGGGAGCTGTTTTTT. Translated, it gives CASSTDSNTGELFF. V usage is TRBV7-2 and J usage is TRBJ2-2, with D unclear. Trimming removed 5 bases at V and 2 bases at J, with 9 bases between. The CDR3 is made up of 14 amino acids. CDR1 is SGHTA and CDR2 is FQGNSA in the germline V gene.

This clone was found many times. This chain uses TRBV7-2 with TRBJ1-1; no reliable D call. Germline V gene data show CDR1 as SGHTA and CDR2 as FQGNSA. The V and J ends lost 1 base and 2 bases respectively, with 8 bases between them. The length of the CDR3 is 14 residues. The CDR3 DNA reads TGTGCCAGCAGCTTAGTCTATAGAAACACTGAAGCTTTCTTT. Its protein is CASSLVYRNTEAFF. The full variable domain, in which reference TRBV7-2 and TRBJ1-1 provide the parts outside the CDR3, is GAGVSQSPSNKVTEKGKDVELRCDPISGHTALYWYRQSLGQGLEFLIYFQGNSAPDKSGLPSDRFSAERTGGSVSTLTIQRTQQEDSAVYLCASSLVYRNTEAFFGQGTRLTVV.

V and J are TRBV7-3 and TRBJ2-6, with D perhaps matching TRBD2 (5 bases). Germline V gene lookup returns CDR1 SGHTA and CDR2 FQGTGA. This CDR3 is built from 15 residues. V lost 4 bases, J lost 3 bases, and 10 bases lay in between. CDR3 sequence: CASSSGRDGANVLTF. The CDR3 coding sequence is TGTGCCAGCAGCTCCGGTCGGGATGGGGCCAACGTCCTGACTTTC.

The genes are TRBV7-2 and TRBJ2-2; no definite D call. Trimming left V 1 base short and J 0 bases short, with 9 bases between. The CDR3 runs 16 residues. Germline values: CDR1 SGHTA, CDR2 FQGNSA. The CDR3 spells CASSLEMAPNTGELFF. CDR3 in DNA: TGTGCCAGCAGCTTAGAAATGGCCCCGAACACCGGGGAGCTGTTTTTT.

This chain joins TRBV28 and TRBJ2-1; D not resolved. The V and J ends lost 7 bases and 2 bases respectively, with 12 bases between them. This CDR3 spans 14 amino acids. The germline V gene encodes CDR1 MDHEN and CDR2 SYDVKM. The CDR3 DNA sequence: TGTGCCAGCATTCGGGCTAACACCTACAATGAGCAGTTCTTC. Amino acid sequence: CASIRANTYNEQFF.

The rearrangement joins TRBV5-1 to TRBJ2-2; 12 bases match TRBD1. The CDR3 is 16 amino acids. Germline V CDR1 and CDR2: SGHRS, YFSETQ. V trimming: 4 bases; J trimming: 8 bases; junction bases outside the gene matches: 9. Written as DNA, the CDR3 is TGCGCCAGCAGCACCCGGGACAGGGGGCGCACAGGGGAGCTGTTTTTT. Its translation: CASSTRDRGRTGELFF.

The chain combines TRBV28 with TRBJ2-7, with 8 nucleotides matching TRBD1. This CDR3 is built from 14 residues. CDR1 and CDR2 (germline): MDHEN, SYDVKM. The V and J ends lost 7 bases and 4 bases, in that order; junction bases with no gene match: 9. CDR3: CASTPGQASYEQYF. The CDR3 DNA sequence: TGTGCCAGCACCCCGGGACAGGCTTCTTACGAGCAGTACTTC. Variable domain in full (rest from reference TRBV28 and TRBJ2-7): DVKVTQSSRYLVKRTGEKVFLECVQDMDHENMFWYRQDPGLGLRLIYFSYDVKMKEKGDIPEGYSVSREKKERFSLILESASTNQTSMYLCASTPGQASYEQYFGPGTRLTVT.

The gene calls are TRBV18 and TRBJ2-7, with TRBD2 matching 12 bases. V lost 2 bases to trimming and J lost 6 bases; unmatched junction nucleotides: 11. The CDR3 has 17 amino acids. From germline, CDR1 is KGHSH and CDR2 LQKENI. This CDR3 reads CASSPATSGRVSSEQYF. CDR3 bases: TGTGCCAGCTCACCAGCGACTAGCGGGAGAGTGAGTAGCGAGCAGTACTTC.

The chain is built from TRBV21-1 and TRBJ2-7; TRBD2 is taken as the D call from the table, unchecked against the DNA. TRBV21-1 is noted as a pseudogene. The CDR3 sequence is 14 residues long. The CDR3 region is CASSKTGTSCEQYF. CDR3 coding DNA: TGTGCCAGCAGCAAAACCGGGACTAGCTGCGAGCAGTACTTC.

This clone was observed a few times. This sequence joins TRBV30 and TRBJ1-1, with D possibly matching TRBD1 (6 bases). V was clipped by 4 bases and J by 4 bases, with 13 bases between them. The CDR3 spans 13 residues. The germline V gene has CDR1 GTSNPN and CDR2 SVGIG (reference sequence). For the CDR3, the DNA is TGTGCCTGGACCTCCCAGGGGACCACTGAAGCTTTCTTT. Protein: CAWTSQGTTEAFF.

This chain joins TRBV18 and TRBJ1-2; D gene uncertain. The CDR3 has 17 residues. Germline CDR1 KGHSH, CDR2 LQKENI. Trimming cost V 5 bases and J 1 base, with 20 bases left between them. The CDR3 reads CASSSKGSEQNNYGYTF. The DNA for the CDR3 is TGTGCCAGCTCATCGAAGGGTTCGGAGCAGAATAACTATGGCTACACCTTC.

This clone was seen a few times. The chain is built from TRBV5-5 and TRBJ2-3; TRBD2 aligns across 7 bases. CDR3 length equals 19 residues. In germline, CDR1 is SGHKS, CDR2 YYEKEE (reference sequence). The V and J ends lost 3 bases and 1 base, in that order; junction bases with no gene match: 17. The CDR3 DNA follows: TGTGCCAGCAGCTCAGTGACCCCAGGGTCCCGGGGGGGCACAGATACGCAGTATTTT. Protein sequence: CASSSVTPGSRGGTDTQYF.

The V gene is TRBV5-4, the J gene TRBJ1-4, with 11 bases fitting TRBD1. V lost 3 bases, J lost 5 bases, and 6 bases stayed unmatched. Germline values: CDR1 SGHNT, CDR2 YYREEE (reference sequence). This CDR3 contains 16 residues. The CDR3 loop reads CASSWTGGGRNEKLFF. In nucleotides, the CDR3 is TGTGCCAGCAGCTGGACAGGGGGCGGACGGAATGAAAAACTGTTTTTT.

The DNA of the CDR3 is TGTGCCAGCAGCCAGCAGGGGGGAGCCTACGAGCAGTACTTC. Residues: CASSQQGGAYEQYF. The V and J genes are TRBV14 and TRBJ2-7; D is possibly TRBD1 (7 bases). V dropped 3 bases and J dropped 2 bases, with 11 bases sitting between them. Germline V gene data show CDR1 as SGHDN and CDR2 as FVKESK. The CDR3 has 14 amino acids.

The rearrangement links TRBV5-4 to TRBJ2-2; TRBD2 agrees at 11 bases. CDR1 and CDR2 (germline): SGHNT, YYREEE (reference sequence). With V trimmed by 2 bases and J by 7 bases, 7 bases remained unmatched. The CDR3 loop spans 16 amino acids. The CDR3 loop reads CASSFLLAGVSGELFF. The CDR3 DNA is TGTGCCAGCAGCTTTTTACTAGCGGGAGTGAGCGGGGAGCTGTTTTTT.

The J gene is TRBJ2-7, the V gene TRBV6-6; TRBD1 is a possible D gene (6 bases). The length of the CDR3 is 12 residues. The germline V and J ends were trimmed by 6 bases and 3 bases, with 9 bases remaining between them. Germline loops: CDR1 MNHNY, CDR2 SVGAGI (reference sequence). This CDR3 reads CASRLDSYEQYF. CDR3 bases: TGTGCCAGCAGACTGGACAGCTACGAGCAGTACTTC.